What follows is one TCR beta chain and its context. Antigen specificity is unknown. CDR1 is SGHTA and CDR2 is FQGTGA in the germline V gene. V was clipped by 5 bases and J by 3 bases, with 17 bases between them. The length of the CDR3 is 15 residues. These data are taken from a study of shared clonotypes between healthy human individuals. Study findings and constraints: Sampling involved blood alone; tissue repertoires likely differ.

Donors comprised healthy HIV-negative adults lacking recent acute infections or vaccinations. Some 90 million PBMCs served as the genomic DNA source for unsorted samples. For every subset, genomic DNA was evenly distributed across several immunoSEQ plates. Measured with immunoSEQ multiplex PCR; TCRdb has only the in-frame clones, and not every one. Of 450,000 to 500,000 clones listed, roughly 80% are singletons. This sequence originates from a woman aged 40-49 years in good health. Some clones in this sample may be carry-over from other donors' samples. V gene TRBV7-3 combines with J gene TRBJ2-7; D perhaps matches TRBD1 (6 bases). The sample was PBMCs. CDR3 amino acids: CASSPGAGLNYEQYF. CDR3 coding DNA: TGTGCCAGCAGCCCAGGGGCGGGTTTGAACTACGAGCAGTACTTC.